Below, one TCR beta chain is given with its context. This receptor's antigen is unknown. It has no much larger one-base neighbor in the sample; base qualities were not kept. The cysteine opens and the phenylalanine closes a CDR3 of 14 amino acids. Only CDR3 DNA is held: 42 bases, read in frame from base 1. CDR1 and CDR2 (KGHDR, SFDVKD) derive from the germline V gene. V is shortened by 2 bases, J by 5 bases, and the region joining them spans 8 bases. The immunoSEQ Assay, a bias-controlled multiplex PCR, was used to amplify TCRbeta CDR3 regions from genomic DNA. Concerning the study's data processing: Nucleated cell counts per sample were estimated from amplification of reference gene primers within the assay. To quantify the absolute abundance of each unique TCRbeta CDR3 rearrangement, sequence reads were collapsed and filtered. For each sample, productive Simpson clonality was calculated as the square root of Simpson's diversity index across productive rearrangements. This immuneACCESS table, as held by TCRdb, lists in-frame sequences with V and J called but not all clones. Of the missing ones, under half trace to an unresolved V gene in checked studies; the others have no known cause. From that table come the V and J calls and clone size; the DNA was used to work out D and trimming. The sample table shows roughly 100,000 clones, and about 87% are seen once. The ten largest make up more than 9% of the sample.

This specimen comes from a study of blood T cell repertoires in COVID-19 (dated by TCRdb to 2018 to 2020). As for the study more broadly: Samples covering the acute and convalescent phases of COVID-19 were provided by collaborators in the United States, Italy and Spain. The prospective study material was composed of cDNA or gDNA derived from T cells, B-cell-depleted T cells, or PBMCs. The dataset comprised deeply sampled blood TCRbeta repertoires from subjects exposed to, actively infected with, or recovered from COVID-19. The repertoires were released in a freely available public database intended as a resource for research on the immune response to SARS-CoV-2. The samples were drawn from the first 160 participants of the ongoing ImmuneRACE study and from 950 to 1,500 subjects provided by 6 global collaborators. A de-identified subject ID, COVID-19 status, age in years and sex were almost always included in the sample metadata. Where available, HLA class I and class II types were taken from metadata supplied by the sample provider and were not determined by assay-based typing. General study outcomes and caveats: The amount of clinical and demographic metadata varied by source and participant and was provided uncurated.

Each collaborating institution followed its own protocols to collect whole blood in K2EDTA tubes. For TCRbeta analysis, collaborators shipped samples as frozen whole blood, isolated PBMCs, or DNA extracted from either of those sample types. The rearranged segments are TRBV24-1 and TRBJ2-2, with the D segment identity uncertain. The specimen was peripheral blood. The TCR originated in a woman in her 30s with acute or convalescent COVID-19. The CDR3 region: CATSDSFGTGELFF. Read as DNA, the sequence is TGTGCCACCAGTGATTCCTTCGGGACCGGGGAGCTGTTTTTT.